Following are 19 T cell receptor beta chains from one sample sequenced in a study of blood T cell repertoires in COVID-19. Repertoires were generated with immunoSEQ multiplex PCR, while TCRdb's copy carries only in-frame clones and drops some. The data contain about 29,000 clones, over 70% of them seen just once; the ten biggest clones take up over 40%. The material sequenced was peripheral blood. These receptors originate from a woman aged 70-85 years with acute or convalescent COVID-19.

J is TRBJ1-2 and V is TRBV2, with 7 bases identical to TRBD1. After removal of 6 bases from V and 4 bases from J, the junction contained 5 bases not matched to a gene. The germline CDR1 and CDR2 sequences are SNHLY and FYNNEI. The CDR3 consists of 13 residues. The CDR3 nucleotides are TGTGCCAGCAGCACGACAGGGTTCTATGGCTACACCTTC. Its protein product is CASSTTGFYGYTF.

The chain carries TRBV9 and TRBJ1-2; D call uncertain. In germline, CDR1 is SGDLS, CDR2 YYNGEE. The CDR3 consists of 15 residues. Trimming cost V 5 bases and J 8 bases, with 22 bases left between them. The CDR3, as DNA: TGTGCCAGCAGTCTGGGGTACACCTCAGCGGGAGGCTACACCTTC. This gives the protein CASSLGYTSAGGYTF.

The genes are TRBV7-3 and TRBJ2-3, with 10 bases identical to TRBD2. Germline V gene sequence: CDR1 SGHTA, CDR2 FQGTGA. Trimming cost V 2 bases and J 0 bases; bases outside gene matches: 5. The CDR3 consists of 17 residues. The CDR3 DNA reads as TGTGCCAGCAGCTTAGGGGGACTAGCGTTTAGCACAGATACGCAGTATTTT. This translates into CASSLGGLAFSTDTQYF.

This chain uses TRBV6-5 with TRBJ2-3, with 10 positions matching TRBD1. The CDR3 length is 15 residues. V shed 6 bases and J 5 bases; nucleotides not matched to a gene: 8. Germline V gene sequence: CDR1 MNHEY, CDR2 SVGAGI. CDR3 nucleotides: TGTGCCAGCAGCTCTCGAGGGACAGGGGTAGATACGCAGTATTTT. This sequence encodes CASSSRGTGVDTQYF.

The genes are TRBV29-1 and TRBJ2-6; D may be TRBD2 (6 bases). The CDR3 runs 16 residues. Trimming stripped 4 bases from V and 0 bases from J, with 13 bases between. Germline V CDR1 and CDR2: SQVTM, ANQGSEA. The CDR3 sequence is CSVVLFGSSGANVLTF. CDR3 in DNA: TGCAGCGTTGTTTTATTCGGGAGCTCTGGGGCCAACGTCCTGACTTTC.

The chain employs TRBV19 and TRBJ1-4; weak D call: TRBD1 (6 bases). The germline V and J ends were trimmed by 3 bases and 5 bases, with 10 bases remaining between them. CDR1 is LNHDA, CDR2 SQIVND, per germline (reference sequence). This CDR3 region has 14 residues. The CDR3 sequence: CASSIGQGNEKLFF. The CDR3 DNA is TGTGCCAGTAGTATTGGGCAGGGGAATGAAAAACTGTTTTTT.

For this clone: A read error may produce the germline difference seen at one junction end. This sequence joins TRBV28 and TRBJ2-7; a weak D match, TRBD1 (5 bases). Looked up from germline, CDR1 is MDHEN and CDR2 is SYDVKM. The CDR3 is 14 amino acids. CDR3 region: CASSPHRRYYAQYF. The CDR3 DNA follows: TGTGCCAGCAGTCCCCACAGGAGATACTACGCGCAGTACTTC. Drawing the rest from reference TRBV28 and TRBJ2-7, the complete variable domain is DVKVTQSSRYLVKRTGEKVFLECVQDMDHENMFWYRQDPGLGLRLIYFSYDVKMKEKGDIPEGYSVSREKKERFSLILESASTNQTSMYLCASSPHRRYYAQYFGPGTRLTVT.

A few counts support this clone. The chain combines TRBV3-1 (or the pseudogene TRBV3-2) with TRBJ2-7, with a weak D call TRBD1 (6 bases). V gave up 5 bases and J gave up 3 bases, with 14 bases separating them. The CDR3 covers 14 residues. Germline V lookup: CDR1 LGHDT, CDR2 YNNKEL (reference sequence). The CDR3, as DNA: TGTGCCAGCAGCTGGGGCAGGGGATACTACGAGCAGTACTTC. Encoded protein: CASSWGRGYYEQYF.

V and J are TRBV3-1 (or the pseudogene TRBV3-2) and TRBJ2-7; 9 nucleotides agree with TRBD2. The V segment lost 0 bases and the J segment 5 bases; nucleotides outside the gene matches: 5. This CDR3 contains 15 residues. The germline V gene encodes CDR1 LGHDT and CDR2 YNNKEL (reference sequence). The CDR3 DNA follows: TGTGCCAGCAGCCAAGAACTAGCGGGTATCCACGAGCAGTACTTC. Amino acid sequence: CASSQELAGIHEQYF.

This clone has a handful of counts. V usage is TRBV11-3 and J usage is TRBJ2-1; no definite D call. CDR3 length equals 16 residues. V lost 0 bases and J 5 bases, leaving 14 bases between the germline ends. Germline lookup yields CDR1 SGHNT and CDR2 YENEEA. The CDR3 sequence is CASSLDSLAGDNEQFF. CDR3 DNA sequence: TGTGCCAGCAGCTTAGACTCCCTGGCTGGAGACAATGAGCAGTTCTTC.

This chain connects TRBV11-3 to TRBJ2-2; 12 positions match TRBD2. Per germline, CDR1 SGHNT and CDR2 YENEEA. This CDR3 contains 16 residues. The V and J ends lost 2 bases and 7 bases, in that order; junction bases with no gene match: 5. This CDR3 is CASSLRTSGIGGELFF. For the CDR3, the DNA is TGTGCCAGCAGCTTACGGACTAGCGGGATAGGCGGGGAGCTGTTTTTT. Drawing the rest from reference TRBV11-3 and TRBJ2-2, the complete variable domain is EAGVVQSPRYKIIEKKQPVAFWCNPISGHNTLYWYLQNLGQGPELLIRYENEEAVDDSQLPKDRFSAERLKGVDSTLKIQPAELGDSAVYLCASSLRTSGIGGELFFGEGSRLTVL.

This clone was observed once. The chain employs TRBV25-1 and TRBJ2-5; D not certain. Between the trimmed V and J ends, which lost 2 bases and 2 bases, there was a span of 12 bases. This CDR3 is 15 amino acids long. Germline CDR1 reads MGHDK; CDR2 reads SYGVNS. The DNA for the CDR3 is TGTGCCAGCAGTGAAGTTTCGCAGGTACAAGAGACCCAGTACTTC. Its translation: CASSEVSQVQETQYF.

Only one count was recorded for this clone. The chain carries TRBV11-3 and TRBJ2-3, with a tentative D call TRBD2 (6 bases). Germline lookup yields CDR1 SGHNT and CDR2 YENEEA. V shed 0 bases and J shed 0 bases, with 7 bases lying between them. This CDR3 region has 15 residues. As DNA, the CDR3 is TGTGCCAGCAGCTTAGATGGGGGGAGCACAGATACGCAGTATTTT. Translation gives CASSLDGGSTDTQYF.

The rearrangement joins TRBV7-9 to TRBJ2-3; TRBD1 is a possible D gene (5 bases). The ends were cut back, 5 bases at V and 2 bases at J, with 14 bases in the middle. The CDR3 spans 15 residues. In germline, CDR1 is SEHNR, CDR2 FQNEAQ (reference sequence). The CDR3 here is CASSTRQRYTDTQYF. CDR3 nucleotide sequence: TGTGCCAGCAGCACCAGACAGAGGTACACAGATACGCAGTATTTT.

The rearrangement links TRBV7-8 to TRBJ1-1; 8 bases line up with TRBD1. Germline trimming cut 5 bases from V and 3 bases from J; bases unmatched to any gene: 2. Germline CDR1 SGHVS, CDR2 FQNEAQ. This CDR3 has 13 residues. CDR3 sequence reads: CASSMDRDTEAFF. CDR3 nucleotide sequence: TGTGCCAGCAGCATGGACAGGGACACTGAAGCTTTCTTT.

This clone showed up just a few times. The chain links TRBV7-3 to TRBJ2-5, with 8 bases lining up with TRBD2. After removal of 2 bases from V and 5 bases from J, the junction contained 4 bases not matched to a gene. Germline V gene sequence: CDR1 SGHTA, CDR2 FQGTGA. This CDR3 has 14 residues. The CDR3 loop is CASSLGGGRETQYF. In nucleotides, the CDR3 is TGTGCCAGCAGCTTAGGCGGGGGGCGGGAGACCCAGTACTTC.

This sequence joins TRBV2 and TRBJ2-1; TRBD2 might be the D (6 bases). Germline V gene data show CDR1 as SNHLY and CDR2 as FYNNEI. The CDR3 is 12 amino acids. Trimming removed 8 bases from V and 7 bases from J, with 12 bases in between. CDR3 residues: CASGRAGNEQFF. In nucleotides, the CDR3 is TGTGCCAGCGGCCGGGCGGGGAATGAGCAGTTCTTC.

This chain links TRBV5-1 with TRBJ1-1, with D possibly TRBD1 on 5 matching bases. Germline CDR1 is SGHRS and CDR2 is YFSETQ. The CDR3 totals 14 residues. Trimming shortened V by 4 bases and J by 4 bases, and 14 bases separated the two germline ends. The DNA for the CDR3 is TGCGCCAGCAGCCCCTTGGGAGGGGCCACTGAAGCTTTCTTT. It specifies CASSPLGGATEAFF.

The chain links TRBV9 to TRBJ2-7; 8 bases are shared with TRBD2. The V segment lost 0 bases and the J segment 0 bases; nucleotides outside the gene matches: 5. The CDR3 spans 16 residues. CDR1 is SGDLS and CDR2 is YYNGEE in the germline V gene. CDR3 sequence reads: CASSVAPAGASYEQYF. The CDR3 DNA sequence: TGTGCCAGCAGCGTAGCTCCAGCGGGGGCCTCCTACGAGCAGTACTTC.